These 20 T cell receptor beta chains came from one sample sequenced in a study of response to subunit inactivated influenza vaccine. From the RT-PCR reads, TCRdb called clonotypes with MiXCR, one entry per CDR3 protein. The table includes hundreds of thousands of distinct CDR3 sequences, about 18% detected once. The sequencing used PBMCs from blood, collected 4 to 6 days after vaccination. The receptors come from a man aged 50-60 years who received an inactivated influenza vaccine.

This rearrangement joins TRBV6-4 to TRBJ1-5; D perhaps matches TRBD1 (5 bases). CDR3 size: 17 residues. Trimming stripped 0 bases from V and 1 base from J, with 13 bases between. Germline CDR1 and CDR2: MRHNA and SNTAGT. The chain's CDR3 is CASSDSIRGVSNQPQHF. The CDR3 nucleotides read TGTGCCAGCAGTGACTCGATAAGGGGCGTGAGCAATCAGCCCCAGCATTTT.

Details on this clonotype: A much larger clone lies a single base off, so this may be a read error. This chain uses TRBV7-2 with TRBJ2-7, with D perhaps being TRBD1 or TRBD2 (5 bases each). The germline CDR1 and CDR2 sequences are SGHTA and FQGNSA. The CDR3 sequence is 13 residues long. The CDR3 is CACSLLGVYEQYF. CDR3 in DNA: TGTGCCTGCAGCTTACTAGGGGTCTACGAGCAGTACTTC. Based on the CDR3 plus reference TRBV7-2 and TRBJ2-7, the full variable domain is GAGVSQSPSNKVTEKGKDVELRCDPISGHTALYWYRQSLGQGLEFLIYFQGNSAPDKSGLPSDRFSAERTGGSVSTLTIQRTQQEDSAVYLCACSLLGVYEQYFGPGTRLTVT.

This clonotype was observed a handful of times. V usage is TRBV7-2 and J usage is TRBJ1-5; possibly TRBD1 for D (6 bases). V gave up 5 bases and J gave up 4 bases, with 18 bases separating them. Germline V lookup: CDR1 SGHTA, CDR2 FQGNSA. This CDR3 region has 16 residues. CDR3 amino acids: CASSLGTGADNQPQHF. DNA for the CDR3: TGTGCCAGCAGCCTAGGAACGGGGGCGGATAATCAGCCCCAGCATTTT. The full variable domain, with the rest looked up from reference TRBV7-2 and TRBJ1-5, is GAGVSQSPSNKVTEKGKDVELRCDPISGHTALYWYRQSLGQGLEFLIYFQGNSAPDKSGLPSDRFSAERTGGSVSTLTIQRTQQEDSAVYLCASSLGTGADNQPQHFGDGTRLSIL.

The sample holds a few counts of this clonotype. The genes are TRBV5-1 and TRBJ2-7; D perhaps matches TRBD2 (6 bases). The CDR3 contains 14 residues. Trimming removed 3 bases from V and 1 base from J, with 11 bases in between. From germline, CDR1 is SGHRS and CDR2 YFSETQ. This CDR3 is CASSSGSPSYEQYF. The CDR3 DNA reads TGCGCCAGCAGCTCCGGGAGTCCGTCCTACGAGCAGTACTTC.

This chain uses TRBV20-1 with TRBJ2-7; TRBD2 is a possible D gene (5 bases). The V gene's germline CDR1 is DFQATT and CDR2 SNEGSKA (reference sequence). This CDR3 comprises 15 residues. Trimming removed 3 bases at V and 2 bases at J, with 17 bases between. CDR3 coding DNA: TGCAGTGCTAGCCCGCGGCTAGCCGGTCCCTACGAGCAGTACTTC. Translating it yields CSASPRLAGPYEQYF.

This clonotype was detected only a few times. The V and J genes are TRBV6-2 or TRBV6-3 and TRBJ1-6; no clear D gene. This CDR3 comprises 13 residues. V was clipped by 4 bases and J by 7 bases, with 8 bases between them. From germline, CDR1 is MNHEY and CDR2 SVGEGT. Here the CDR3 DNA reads TGTGCCAGCAGTTCCAGGTCCAATTCACCCCTCCACTTT. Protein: CASSSRSNSPLHF.

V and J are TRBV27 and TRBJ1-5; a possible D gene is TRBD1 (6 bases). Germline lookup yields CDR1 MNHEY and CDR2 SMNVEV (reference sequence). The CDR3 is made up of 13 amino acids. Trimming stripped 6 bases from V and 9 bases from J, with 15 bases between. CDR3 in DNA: TGTGCCAGCAGACCGGGTTGGGGGCGGCCCCAGCATTTT. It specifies CASRPGWGRPQHF.

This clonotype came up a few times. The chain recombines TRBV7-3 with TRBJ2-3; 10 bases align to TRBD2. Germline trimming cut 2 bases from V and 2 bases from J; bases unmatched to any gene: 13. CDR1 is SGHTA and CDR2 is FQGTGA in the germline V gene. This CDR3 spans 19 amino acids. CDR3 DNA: TGTGCCAGCAGCTTATACCCGGCTAGCGGGAGCCCATTCACAGATACGCAGTATTTT. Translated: CASSLYPASGSPFTDTQYF. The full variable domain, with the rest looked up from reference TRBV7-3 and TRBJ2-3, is GAGVSQTPSNKVTEKGKYVELRCDPISGHTALYWYRQSLGQGPEFLIYFQGTGAADDSGLPNDRFFAVRPEGSVSTLKIQRTERGDSAVYLCASSLYPASGSPFTDTQYFGPGTRLTVL.

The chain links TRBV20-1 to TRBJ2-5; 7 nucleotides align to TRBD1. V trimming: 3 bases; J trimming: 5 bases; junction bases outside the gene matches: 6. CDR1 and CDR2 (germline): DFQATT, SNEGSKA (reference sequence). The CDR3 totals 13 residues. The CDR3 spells CSARDRFGETQYF. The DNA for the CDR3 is TGCAGTGCTAGGGACAGGTTCGGGGAGACCCAGTACTTC.

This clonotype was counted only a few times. The CDR3 sequence is CASRGGEAYEQYF. CDR3 coding DNA: TGTGCCAGCAGAGGGGGCGAAGCCTACGAGCAGTACTTC. The chain employs TRBV6-5 and TRBJ2-7; 7 bases line up with TRBD1. The germline gives CDR1 MNHEY, CDR2 SVGAGI. Trimming at V came to 6 bases and at J to 2 bases, leaving 4 bases not matched to a gene. The CDR3 has 13 amino acids.

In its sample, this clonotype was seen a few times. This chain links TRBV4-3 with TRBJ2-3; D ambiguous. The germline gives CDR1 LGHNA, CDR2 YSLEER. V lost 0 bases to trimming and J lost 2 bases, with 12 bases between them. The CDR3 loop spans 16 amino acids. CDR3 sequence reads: CASSQELRSHTDTQYF. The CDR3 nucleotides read TGCGCCAGCAGCCAAGAGTTGCGGAGCCACACAGATACGCAGTATTTT.

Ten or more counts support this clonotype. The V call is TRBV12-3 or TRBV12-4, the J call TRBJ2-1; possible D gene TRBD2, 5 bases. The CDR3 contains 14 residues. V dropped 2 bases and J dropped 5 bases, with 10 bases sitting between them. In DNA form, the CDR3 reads TGTGCCAGCAGTTTATATAGCGAGAACAATGAGCAGTTCTTC. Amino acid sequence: CASSLYSENNEQFF.

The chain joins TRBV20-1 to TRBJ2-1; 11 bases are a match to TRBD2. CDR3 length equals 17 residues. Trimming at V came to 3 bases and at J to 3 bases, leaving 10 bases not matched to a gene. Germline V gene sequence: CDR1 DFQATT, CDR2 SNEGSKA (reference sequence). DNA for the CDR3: TGCAGTGCTAGGGTATTGGCTAGCGGGAGGTACTACAATGAGCAGTTCTTC. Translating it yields CSARVLASGRYYNEQFF.

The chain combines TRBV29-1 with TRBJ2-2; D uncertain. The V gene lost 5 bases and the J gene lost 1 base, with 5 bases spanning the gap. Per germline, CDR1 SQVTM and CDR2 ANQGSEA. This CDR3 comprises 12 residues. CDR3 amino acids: CSVRLNTGELFF. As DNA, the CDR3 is TGCAGCGTTAGATTGAACACCGGGGAGCTGTTTTTT.

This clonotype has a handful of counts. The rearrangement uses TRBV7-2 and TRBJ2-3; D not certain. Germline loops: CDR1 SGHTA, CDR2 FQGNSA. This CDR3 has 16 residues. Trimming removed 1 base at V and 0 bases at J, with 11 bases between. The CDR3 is CASSLVSGTSTDTQYF. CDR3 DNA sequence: TGTGCCAGCAGCTTAGTATCTGGAACTAGCACAGATACGCAGTATTTT.

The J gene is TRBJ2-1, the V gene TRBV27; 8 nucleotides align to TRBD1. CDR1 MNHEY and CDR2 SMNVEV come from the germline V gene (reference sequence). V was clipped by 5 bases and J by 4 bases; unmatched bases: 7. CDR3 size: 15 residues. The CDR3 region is CASSPRTGPYNEQFF. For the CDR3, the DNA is TGTGCCAGCAGTCCGCGGACAGGGCCTTACAATGAGCAGTTCTTC.

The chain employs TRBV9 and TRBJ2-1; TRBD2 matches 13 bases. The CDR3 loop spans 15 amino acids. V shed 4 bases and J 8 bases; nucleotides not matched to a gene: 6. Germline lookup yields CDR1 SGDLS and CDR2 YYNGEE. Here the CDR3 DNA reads TGTGCCAGCAGCTCTACTAGCGGGAGGGTATATGAGCAGTTCTTC. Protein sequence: CASSSTSGRVYEQFF.

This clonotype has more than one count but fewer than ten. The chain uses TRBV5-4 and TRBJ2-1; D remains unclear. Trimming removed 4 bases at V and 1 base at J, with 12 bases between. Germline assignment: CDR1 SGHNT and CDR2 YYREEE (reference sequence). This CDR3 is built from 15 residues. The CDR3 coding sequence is TGTGCCAGCAGCCCTTCTATGAGGTCCTACAATGAGCAGTTCTTC. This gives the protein CASSPSMRSYNEQFF.

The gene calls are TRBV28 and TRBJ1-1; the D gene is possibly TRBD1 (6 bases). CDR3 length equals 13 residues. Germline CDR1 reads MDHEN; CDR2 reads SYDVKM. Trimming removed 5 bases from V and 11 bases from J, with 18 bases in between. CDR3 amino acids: CASSPVGGRGAFF. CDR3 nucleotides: TGTGCCAGCAGTCCCGTCGGGGGCAGGGGTGCTTTCTTT.

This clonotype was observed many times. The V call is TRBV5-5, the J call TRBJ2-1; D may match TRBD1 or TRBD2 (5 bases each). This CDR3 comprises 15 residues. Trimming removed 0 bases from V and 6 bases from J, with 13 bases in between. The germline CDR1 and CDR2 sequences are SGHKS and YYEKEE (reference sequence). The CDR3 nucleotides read TGTGCCAGCAGCTTGGGACTTAACGGGGCCAATGAGCAGTTCTTC. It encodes CASSLGLNGANEQFF.